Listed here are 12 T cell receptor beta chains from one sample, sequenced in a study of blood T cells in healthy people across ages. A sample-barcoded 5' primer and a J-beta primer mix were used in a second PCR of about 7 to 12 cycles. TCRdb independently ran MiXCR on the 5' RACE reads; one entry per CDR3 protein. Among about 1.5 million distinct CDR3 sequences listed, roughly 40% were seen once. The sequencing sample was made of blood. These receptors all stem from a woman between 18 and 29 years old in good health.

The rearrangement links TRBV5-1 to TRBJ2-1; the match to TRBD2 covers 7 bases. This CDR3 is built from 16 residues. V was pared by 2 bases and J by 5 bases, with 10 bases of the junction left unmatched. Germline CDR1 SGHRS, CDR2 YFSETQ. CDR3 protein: CASSLSGILTHNEQFF. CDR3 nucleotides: TGCGCCAGCAGCTTAAGCGGGATCCTTACTCACAATGAGCAGTTCTTC.

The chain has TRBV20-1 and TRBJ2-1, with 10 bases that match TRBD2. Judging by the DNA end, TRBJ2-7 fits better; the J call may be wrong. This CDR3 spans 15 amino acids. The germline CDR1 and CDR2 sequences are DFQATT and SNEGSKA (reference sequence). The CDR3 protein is CSARTLAGIYNEQYF. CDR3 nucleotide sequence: TGCAGTGCTCGAACACTAGCGGGAATCTACAATGAGCAGTACTTC.

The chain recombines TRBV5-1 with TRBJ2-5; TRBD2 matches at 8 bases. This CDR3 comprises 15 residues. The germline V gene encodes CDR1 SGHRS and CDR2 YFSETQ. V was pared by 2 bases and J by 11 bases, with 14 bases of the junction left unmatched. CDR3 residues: CASSLAGEDYNEQYF. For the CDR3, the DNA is TGCGCCAGCAGCTTAGCGGGAGAAGACTACAATGAGCAGTACTTC. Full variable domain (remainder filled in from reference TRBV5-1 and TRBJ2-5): KAGVTQTPRYLIKTRGQQVTLSCSPISGHRSVSWYQQTPGQGLQFLFEYFSETQRNKGNFPGRFSGRQFSNSRSEMNVSTLELGDSALYLCASSLAGEDYNEQYFGPGTRLLVL.

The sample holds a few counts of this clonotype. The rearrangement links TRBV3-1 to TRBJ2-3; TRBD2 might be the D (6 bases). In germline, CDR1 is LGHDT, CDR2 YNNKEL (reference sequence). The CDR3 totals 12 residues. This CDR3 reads CASDGGTDTQYF. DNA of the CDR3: TGTGCTTCCGACGGGGGAACAGATACGCAGTATTTT.

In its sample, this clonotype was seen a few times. In DNA, the CDR3 is TGTGCCAGCAGCCAAGGGGACTACCCCGGGCGTGAGCAGTTCTTC. It yields the protein CASSQGDYPGREQFF. V gene TRBV14 combines with J gene TRBJ2-1, with 7 bases identical to TRBD2. The V gene's germline CDR1 is SGHDN and CDR2 FVKESK. The CDR3 has 15 amino acids. The trim removed 1 base at V and 9 bases at J, leaving 9 bases unmatched.

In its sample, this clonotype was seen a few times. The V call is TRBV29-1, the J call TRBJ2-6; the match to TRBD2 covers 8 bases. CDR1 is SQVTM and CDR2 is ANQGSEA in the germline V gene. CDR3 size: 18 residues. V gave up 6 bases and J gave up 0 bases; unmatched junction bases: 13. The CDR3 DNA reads TGCAGCGTGTGGGGGGATAGCGGGACTTTCTCTGGGGCCAACGTCCTGACTTTC. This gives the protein CSVWGDSGTFSGANVLTF.

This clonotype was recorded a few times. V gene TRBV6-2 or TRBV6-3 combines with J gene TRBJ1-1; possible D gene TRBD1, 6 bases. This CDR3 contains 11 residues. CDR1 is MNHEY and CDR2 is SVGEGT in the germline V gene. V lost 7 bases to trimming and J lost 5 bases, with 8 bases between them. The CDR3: CASTQGTEAFF. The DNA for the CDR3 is TGTGCCAGCACCCAGGGGACTGAAGCTTTCTTT.

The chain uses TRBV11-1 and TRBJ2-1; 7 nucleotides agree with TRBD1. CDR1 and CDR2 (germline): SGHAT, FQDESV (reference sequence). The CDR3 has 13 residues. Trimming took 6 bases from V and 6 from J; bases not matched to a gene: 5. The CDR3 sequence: CASRRQGGNEQFF. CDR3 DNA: TGTGCCAGCAGGCGACAGGGCGGCAATGAGCAGTTCTTC. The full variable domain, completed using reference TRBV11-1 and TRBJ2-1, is EAEVAQSPRYKITEKSQAVAFWCDPISGHATLYWYRQILGQGPELLVQFQDESVVDDSQLPKDRFSAERLKGVDSTLKIQPAELGDSAMYLCASRRQGGNEQFFGPGTRLTVL.

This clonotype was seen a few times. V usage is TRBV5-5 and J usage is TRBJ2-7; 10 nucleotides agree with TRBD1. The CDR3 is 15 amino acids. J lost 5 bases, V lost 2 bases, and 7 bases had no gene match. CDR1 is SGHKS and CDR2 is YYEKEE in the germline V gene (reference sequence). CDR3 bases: TGTGCCAGCAGCTTCGGGACAGGGGCCAGACACGAGCAGTACTTC. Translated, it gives CASSFGTGARHEQYF.

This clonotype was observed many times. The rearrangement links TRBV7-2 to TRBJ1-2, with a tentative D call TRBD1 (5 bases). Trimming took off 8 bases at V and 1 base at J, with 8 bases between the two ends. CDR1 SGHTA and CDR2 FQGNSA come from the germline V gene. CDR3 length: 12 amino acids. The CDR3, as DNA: TGTGCCAGCGCCAGGGATAACTATGGCTACACCTTC. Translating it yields CASARDNYGYTF.

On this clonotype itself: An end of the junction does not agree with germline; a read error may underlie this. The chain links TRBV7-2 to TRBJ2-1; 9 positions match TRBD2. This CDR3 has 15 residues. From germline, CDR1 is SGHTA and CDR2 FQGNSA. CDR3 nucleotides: TGTGCCAGCAGATTAGCGGGAGCTGTATACAATGAGCAGTTCTTC. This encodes CASRLAGAVYNEQFF.

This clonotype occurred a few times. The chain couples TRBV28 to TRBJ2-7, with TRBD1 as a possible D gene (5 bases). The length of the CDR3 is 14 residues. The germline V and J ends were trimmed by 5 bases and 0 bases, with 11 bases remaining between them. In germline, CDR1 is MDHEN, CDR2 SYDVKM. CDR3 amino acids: CASSSTGYSYEQYF. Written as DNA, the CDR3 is TGTGCCAGCAGTAGCACAGGTTACTCCTACGAGCAGTACTTC.